The rows below give T cell receptor beta chains drawn from one sample of a study of graft-versus-host responses after intestinal transplantation. Assay used: immunoSEQ multiplex PCR; TCRdb lists only in-frame clones, some missing. The data show about 120,000 clones, with 85% to 95% seen just once and roughly 3% held by the top ten. No cognate antigen is known for these TCRs. Material: unstimulated CD8+ T cells sorted from spleen or lymph node cells, obtained before intestinal transplant. Every receptor here comes from a human donor who received an intestinal transplant. The CDR3 runs from the conserved cysteine through the conserved F or W. The order of the fields is clone size, V gene, D gene, J gene, CDR3 DNA, CDR3 protein. The D gene is left open where the match is weak. Size is stated for part of the rows, as once, few or many counts, or as a class when the clone is expanded.

size: .; V: TRBV4-1; D: .; J: TRBJ2-7; DNA: TGCGCCAGCAGCCAAGATTCAGTCTACGAGCAGTACTTC; CDR3: CASSQDSVYEQYF
size: .; V: TRBV7-9; D: .; J: TRBJ2-1; DNA: TGTGCCAGCAGCTTATCCTACTCCAATGAGCAGTTCTTC; CDR3: CASSLSYSNEQFF
size: .; V: TRBV11-2; D: TRBD2; J: TRBJ2-5; DNA: TGTGCCAGCAGCCCCGGACTAGAGGAGACCCAGTACTTC; CDR3: CASSPGLEETQYF
size: .; V: TRBV5-8; D: TRBD2; J: TRBJ2-1; DNA: TGTGCCAGCAGCCGGGGACTAGCCCCCTACAATGAGCAGTTCTTC; CDR3: CASSRGLAPYNEQFF
size: .; V: TRBV7-2; D: TRBD1; J: TRBJ2-7; DNA: TGTGCCAGCAGCTTAGGTACAGGGGCCTACGAGCAGTACTTC; CDR3: CASSLGTGAYEQYF
size: .; V: TRBV2; D: .; J: TRBJ2-1; DNA: TGTGCCAGCACAGACTGGGGTATATACAATGAGCAGTTCTTC; CDR3: CASTDWGIYNEQFF
size: .; V: TRBV19; D: TRBD1; J: TRBJ2-7; DNA: TGTGCCAGTAGTATAAAGAACAGGGGGTACGACGAGCAGTACTTC; CDR3: CASSIKNRGYDEQYF
size: once; V: TRBV10-3; D: TRBD1; J: TRBJ1-1; DNA: TGTGCCATCAGGACAGGGGAAGTTGACACTGAAGCTTTCTTT; CDR3: CAIRTGEVDTEAFF
size: .; V: TRBV28; D: .; J: TRBJ1-1; DNA: TGTGCCAGCAGTTTACCCCCCTTGGACACTGAAGCTTTCTTT; CDR3: CASSLPPLDTEAFF
size: once; V: TRBV7-8; D: TRBD1; J: TRBJ1-5; DNA: TGTGCCAGCAGCTCCGATCGGGACAGGGTTTTAGATCAGCCCCAGCATTTT; CDR3: CASSSDRDRVLDQPQHF
size: .; V: TRBV7-9; D: TRBD1; J: TRBJ1-5; DNA: TGTGCCAGCAGCCGGGACAGTAGCAATCAGCCCCAGCATTTT; CDR3: CASSRDSSNQPQHF
size: .; V: TRBV28; D: .; J: TRBJ2-5; DNA: TGTGCCAGCACTGAGAGGGGACACCCTATCCAAGAGACCCAGTACTTC; CDR3: CASTERGHPIQETQYF
size: .; V: TRBV19; D: TRBD1; J: TRBJ1-1; DNA: TGTGCCAGTAGCCCGGATCGACAGGGACGCGACACTGAAGCTTTCTTT; CDR3: CASSPDRQGRDTEAFF
size: once; V: TRBV11-3; D: .; J: TRBJ1-5; DNA: TGTGCCAGCAGCTTAGGGCGATTCACACAGAAAGGGGGTAGGAGTCAGCCCCAGCATTTT; CDR3: CASSLGRFTQKGGRSQPQHF
size: .; V: TRBV7-6; D: TRBD2; J: TRBJ2-1; DNA: TGTGCCAGCAGCTCTAGCGGGAGTATCGATGAGCAGTTCTTC; CDR3: CASSSSGSIDEQFF
size: .; V: TRBV9; D: TRBD1; J: TRBJ2-1; DNA: TGTGCCAGCAGCGTAGCCCAGGGGGCGCCTCTCAATGAGCAGTTCTTC; CDR3: CASSVAQGAPLNEQFF
size: .; V: TRBV28; D: .; J: TRBJ2-7; DNA: TGTGCCAGCAGTTATAATTACGAGCAGTACTTC; CDR3: CASSYNYEQYF
size: .; V: TRBV30; D: .; J: TRBJ1-2; DNA: TGTGCCTGGAACGCACCCGGGGGGACTATCGACTATGGCTACACCTTC; CDR3: CAWNAPGGTIDYGYTF
size: .; V: TRBV30; D: TRBD1; J: TRBJ2-7; DNA: TGTGCCTGGAGTGCGGACAGGACCTACGAGCAGTACTTC; CDR3: CAWSADRTYEQYF
size: .; V: TRBV2; D: .; J: TRBJ2-7; DNA: TGTGCCAGCAGTGAAGGGTCCCCCTACGAGCAGTACTTC; CDR3: CASSEGSPYEQYF
size: .; V: TRBV4-2; D: TRBD2; J: TRBJ2-1; DNA: TGTGCCAGCAGCCAAGAACGGCTAGCGGGAATAGAGCAGTTCTTC; CDR3: CASSQERLAGIEQFF
size: .; V: TRBV4-3; D: TRBD1; J: TRBJ2-7; DNA: TGCGCCAGCAGCCAAGACCGGGACAGGGATACCTACGAGCAGTACTTC; CDR3: CASSQDRDRDTYEQYF
size: .; V: TRBV28; D: TRBD2; J: TRBJ2-5; DNA: TGTGCCAGCAGTTTCTCGACTAGCTTGGCTCAAGAGACCCAGTACTTC; CDR3: CASSFSTSLAQETQYF
size: .; V: TRBV11-2; D: .; J: TRBJ2-1; DNA: TGTGCCAGCAGCTTAGACCCCCTAAATGAGCAGTTCTTC; CDR3: CASSLDPLNEQFF
size: .; V: TRBV11-2; D: TRBD1; J: TRBJ1-2; DNA: TGTGCCAGCAGCCCCCGGTTTACAGGGGGTCACGGCTACACCTTC; CDR3: CASSPRFTGGHGYTF
size: .; V: TRBV7-3; D: .; J: TRBJ2-5; DNA: TGTGCCAGCAGCTTATTGGCAGGGAAGGACGGAGAGACCCAGTACTTC; CDR3: CASSLLAGKDGETQYF
size: once; V: TRBV9; D: .; J: TRBJ2-3; DNA: TGTGCCAGCAGTCCGAGGGGGGCGAACCCAGATACGCAGTATTTT; CDR3: CASSPRGANPDTQYF
size: .; V: TRBV6-1; D: .; J: TRBJ2-5; DNA: TGTGCCAGCAGTGAAGCTTGGACCCGGGGCGAGACCCAGTACTTC; CDR3: CASSEAWTRGETQYF
size: few; V: TRBV27; D: TRBD1; J: TRBJ1-2; DNA: TGTGCCAGCAGTACCACGACAGGGCTCTATGGCTACACCTTC; CDR3: CASSTTTGLYGYTF
size: .; V: TRBV9; D: TRBD2; J: TRBJ2-5; DNA: TGTGCCAGCAGCGCGGGGGGTTTACAAGAGACCCAGTACTTC; CDR3: CASSAGGLQETQYF
size: .; V: TRBV2; D: .; J: TRBJ1-2; DNA: TGTGCCAGGCCGGACAGACCTAACTATGGCTACACCTTC; CDR3: CARPDRPNYGYTF
size: .; V: TRBV5-4; D: .; J: TRBJ2-7; DNA: TGTGCCAGCAGCTTGAGGGGTAGGACACTCAGGGAGCAGTACTTC; CDR3: CASSLRGRTLREQYF
size: .; V: TRBV6-6; D: TRBD1; J: TRBJ1-1; DNA: TGTGCCAGCAGGGACAGGGTTACTGAAGCTTTCTTT; CDR3: CASRDRVTEAFF
size: .; V: TRBV5-1; D: TRBD2; J: TRBJ2-7; DNA: TGCGCCAGCAGCCCGGACAGGCGGGGACTAGCGGGGGTCTCCTACGAGCAGTACTTC; CDR3: CASSPDRRGLAGVSYEQYF
size: .; V: TRBV28; D: .; J: TRBJ2-7; DNA: TGTGCCAGCAGCGGGAAGAGAGGCGAGCAGTACTTC; CDR3: CASSGKRGEQYF
size: .; V: TRBV27; D: .; J: TRBJ2-7; DNA: TGTGCCAGCAGCTCTCGTCACGAGCAGTACTTC; CDR3: CASSSRHEQYF
size: .; V: TRBV4-1; D: TRBD1; J: TRBJ1-4; DNA: TGCGCCAGCAGCCAAACACAGGGGGCGGCTGAAAAACTGTTTTTT; CDR3: CASSQTQGAAEKLFF
size: .; V: TRBV13; D: .; J: TRBJ2-7; DNA: TGTGCCAGCAGCTTACACAGCTACGAGCAGTACTTC; CDR3: CASSLHSYEQYF
size: .; V: TRBV7-9; D: .; J: TRBJ2-1; DNA: TGTGCCAGCAGCCACCGCCCCATACGCCACAATGAGCAGTTCTTC; CDR3: CASSHRPIRHNEQFF
size: .; V: TRBV9; D: .; J: TRBJ1-1; DNA: TGTGCCAGCAGCGTAGATTTGGGGATAACTGAAGCTTTCTTT; CDR3: CASSVDLGITEAFF
size: .; V: TRBV5-8; D: .; J: TRBJ2-3; DNA: TGTGCCAGCAGCCCATACAGGGAAAGCACAGATACGCAGTATTTT; CDR3: CASSPYRESTDTQYF
size: .; V: TRBV28; D: .; J: TRBJ2-3; DNA: TGTGCCAGCAGTTTACCTAGGGACGGAGTCGGCACAGATACGCAGTATTTT; CDR3: CASSLPRDGVGTDTQYF
size: few; V: TRBV5-6; D: TRBD1; J: TRBJ1-3; DNA: TGTGCCAGCAGCTTCGGGACAGGGGGAAACACCATATATTTT; CDR3: CASSFGTGGNTIYF
size: .; V: TRBV5-8; D: TRBD2; J: TRBJ2-1; DNA: TGTGCCAGCAGCTCCTACGGGGGAGGGCCAGACAATGAGCAGTTCTTC; CDR3: CASSSYGGGPDNEQFF
size: .; V: TRBV7-9; D: TRBD2; J: TRBJ2-7; DNA: TGTGCCAGCAGCTTAGGGCGGGGGGAGCAGTACTTC; CDR3: CASSLGRGEQYF
size: .; V: TRBV7-6; D: TRBD2; J: TRBJ2-7; DNA: TGTGCCAGCAGCCCAGGGCAGCCCGGGACTAGTCATTTTTTCTACGAGCAGTACTTC; CDR3: CASSPGQPGTSHFFYEQYF
size: .; V: TRBV7-9; D: TRBD1; J: TRBJ1-2; DNA: TGTGCCAGCAGCTTAGGGACAGGGGCTAACTATGGCTACACCTTC; CDR3: CASSLGTGANYGYTF
size: .; V: TRBV9; D: .; J: TRBJ2-2; DNA: TGTGCCAGCAGCGTACAGAACAGATCGGCGAACACCGGGGAGCTGTTTTTT; CDR3: CASSVQNRSANTGELFF
size: .; V: TRBV7-9; D: .; J: TRBJ1-4; DNA: TGTGCCAGCAGCTTAGCGCCCCCACAAACAACTAATGAAAAACTGTTTTTT; CDR3: CASSLAPPQTTNEKLFF
size: .; V: TRBV9; D: .; J: TRBJ2-1; DNA: TGTGCCAGCAGCGTAGCGGGGCTGAGCTCCTACAATGAGCAGTTCTTC; CDR3: CASSVAGLSSYNEQFF
size: .; V: TRBV4-1; D: .; J: TRBJ1-3; DNA: TGCGCCAGCAGCCAAGTAAATTTTGGAAACACCATATATTTT; CDR3: CASSQVNFGNTIYF
size: .; V: TRBV15; D: TRBD1; J: TRBJ1-6; DNA: TGTGCCACCAGCCCACAGGGGGATTATAATTCACCCCTCCACTTT; CDR3: CATSPQGDYNSPLHF